Listed below are T cell receptor beta chains from one sample, sequenced in a study of T-cell memory formation after mild COVID-19. A single record per CDR3 protein comes from TCRdb applying MiXCR to the 5' RACE reads. There are 350,000 to 500,000 distinct CDR3 sequences in the sample; more than 15% occur only once, and under 25% lies in the top ten. The sequenced sample consisted of PBMCs or a T cell subset sorted from them (not recorded which). Receptors were obtained from a man between 18 and 29 years old who had mild COVID-19 (a few samples of this study predate the infection). Cell type and time point are not known. Each CDR3 is given with its conserved first and last residue. A D gene is named only where the DNA matches it firmly. Some rows mark clone size as missing; the rest say once, few, many or name a class of expanded clone.

CASRDFFNNQPQHF | TGTGCCAGCAGAGACTTTTTTAACAATCAGCCCCAGCATTTT | TRBJ1-5 | TRBV28 | NA | NA
CASTKMVDTQYF | TGTGCCAGCACCAAAATGGTAGATACGCAGTATTTT | TRBJ2-3 | TRBV7-2 | NA | NA
CASSYSGQGESYTF | TGTGCCAGCAGTTACTCCGGACAGGGGGAAAGCTACACCTTC | TRBJ1-2 | TRBV6-6 | TRBD1 | few
CSASFGVGYYGYTF | TGCAGTGCTAGTTTTGGGGTTGGGTACTATGGCTACACCTTC | TRBJ1-2 | TRBV20-1 | NA | NA
CASRGAGWTNEQFF | TGTGCCAGCAGAGGGGCGGGGTGGACCAATGAGCAGTTCTTC | TRBJ2-1 | TRBV6-6 | NA | NA
CASSLRVWAQDEQYF | TGTGCCAGCAGCTTAAGGGTTTGGGCTCAGGACGAGCAGTACTTC | TRBJ2-7 | TRBV7-9 | NA | few
CASIDRGEKLFF | TGTGCCAGCATAGACAGGGGGGAAAAACTGTTTTTT | TRBJ1-4 | TRBV28 | TRBD1 | few
CASSYSGQSYQPQHF | TGTGCCAGCAGTTACTCGGGACAGAGTTATCAGCCCCAGCATTTT | TRBJ1-5 | TRBV6-5 | TRBD1 | NA
CASSYYRGLDTEAFF | TGTGCCAGCAGCTATTACAGGGGGCTGGACACTGAAGCTTTCTTT | TRBJ1-1 | TRBV5-6 | TRBD1 | few
CASSLGAGVRNEQFF | TGCGCCAGCAGCTTGGGAGCGGGGGTTAGGAATGAGCAGTTCTTC | TRBJ2-1 | TRBV5-1 | TRBD2 | many
CASSLDRVENGYTF | TGCGCCAGCAGCCTAGACAGGGTCGAAAATGGCTACACCTTC | TRBJ1-2 | TRBV5-1 | TRBD1 | many
CAGDKNAPGFGTGELFF | TGTGCCGGAGATAAAAACGCCCCAGGGTTCGGCACCGGGGAGCTGTTTTTT | TRBJ2-2 | TRBV7-9 | NA | NA
CASSPWGGGETQYF | TGTGCCAGCAGCCCGTGGGGGGGTGGAGAGACCCAGTACTTC | TRBJ2-5 | TRBV7-2 | TRBD2 | NA
CASSPRSQETQYF | TGTGCCAGCTCACCACGTTCCCAAGAGACCCAGTACTTC | TRBJ2-5 | TRBV18 | NA | many
CSANPVDRVRGAFF | TGCAGTGCTAACCCAGTTGACCGAGTGAGGGGAGCTTTCTTT | TRBJ1-1 | TRBV20-1 | NA | NA
CAISETQASAGNTIYF | TGTGCCATCAGTGAGACCCAGGCTTCGGCTGGAAACACCATATATTTT | TRBJ1-3 | TRBV10-3 | NA | NA
CASSLAGLSLNTEAFF | TGCGCCAGCAGCTTGGCCGGGCTTAGTTTGAACACTGAAGCTTTCTTT | TRBJ1-1 | TRBV5-1 | NA | many
CASSLAWQTYEQYF | TGTGCCAGCAGCTTAGCGTGGCAGACCTACGAGCAGTACTTC | TRBJ2-7 | TRBV7-2 | NA | NA
CSVAGGPGQGNTEAFF | TGCAGCGTTGCGGGGGGGCCGGGACAAGGGAACACTGAAGCTTTCTTT | TRBJ1-1 | TRBV29-1 | NA | few
CAWSPGGGYNEQFF | TGTGCCTGGAGTCCTGGGGGGGGCTACAATGAGCAGTTCTTC | TRBJ2-1 | TRBV30 | TRBD2 | NA
CASSFRRETEAFF | TGCGCCAGCAGCTTCCGCAGGGAAACTGAAGCTTTCTTT | TRBJ1-1 | TRBV5-1 | NA | NA
CSARDTGGYDHNEQFF | TGCAGTGCTAGAGATACCGGGGGCTACGACCACAATGAGCAGTTCTTC | TRBJ2-1 | TRBV20-1 | NA | many
CASTTPGQLQYF | TGTGCCAGTACCACCCCTGGGCAGCTCCAGTACTTC | TRBJ2-5 | TRBV6-6 | NA | NA
CASSAKSGGGETQYF | TGTGCCAGCAGCGCCAAGTCCGGGGGCGGGGAGACCCAGTACTTC | TRBJ2-5 | TRBV7-2 | NA | few